This section outlines one T cell receptor (beta chain) sequence together with its context. The entry originates in a study of OX40 agonist ivuxolimab in advanced cancers. For the study at large: It was ivuxolimab, an agonistic anti-OX40 (CD134) antibody, that patients were treated with. Participants averaged approximately 60 years of age (range about 23 to 79) and were around 83% male. Hepatocellular carcinoma, melanoma, renal cell or head and neck cancer affected the dose-escalation patients.

CDR3 length equals 21 residues. The J segment lost 0 bases and the V segment lost 1 base, leaving 14 bases of the junction unmatched. CDR1 and CDR2 (germline): KGHSH, LQKENI. Assay used: immunoSEQ multiplex PCR; TCRdb lists only in-frame clones, some missing. This table has 50,000 to 75,000 clones, roughly 80% appearing once. The starting material was CD4+ or CD8+ T cells sorted from blood, obtained in a trial of the OX40 agonist ivuxolimab. The V gene is TRBV18, the J gene TRBJ2-6; TRBD1 matches 8 bases. This sequence originates from an adult with an advanced solid tumor such as melanoma, head and neck, liver or kidney cancer. The CDR3 DNA reads TGTGCCAGCTCACCACGGCAGGGATTTGGGACAGGACTCTCTGGGGCCAACGTCCTGACTTTC. It specifies CASSPRQGFGTGLSGANVLTF.